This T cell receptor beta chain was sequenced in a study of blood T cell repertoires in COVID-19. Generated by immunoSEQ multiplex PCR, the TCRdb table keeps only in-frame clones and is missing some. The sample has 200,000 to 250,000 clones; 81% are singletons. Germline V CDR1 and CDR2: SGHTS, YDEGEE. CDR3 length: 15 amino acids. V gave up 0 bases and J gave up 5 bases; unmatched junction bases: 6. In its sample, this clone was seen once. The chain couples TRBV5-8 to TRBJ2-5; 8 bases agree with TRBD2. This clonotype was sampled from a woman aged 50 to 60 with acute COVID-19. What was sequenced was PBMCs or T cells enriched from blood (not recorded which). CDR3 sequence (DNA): TGTGCCAGCAGCTTGGGTAGACTAGCGAGGGAGACCCAGTACTTC. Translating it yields CASSLGRLARETQYF.